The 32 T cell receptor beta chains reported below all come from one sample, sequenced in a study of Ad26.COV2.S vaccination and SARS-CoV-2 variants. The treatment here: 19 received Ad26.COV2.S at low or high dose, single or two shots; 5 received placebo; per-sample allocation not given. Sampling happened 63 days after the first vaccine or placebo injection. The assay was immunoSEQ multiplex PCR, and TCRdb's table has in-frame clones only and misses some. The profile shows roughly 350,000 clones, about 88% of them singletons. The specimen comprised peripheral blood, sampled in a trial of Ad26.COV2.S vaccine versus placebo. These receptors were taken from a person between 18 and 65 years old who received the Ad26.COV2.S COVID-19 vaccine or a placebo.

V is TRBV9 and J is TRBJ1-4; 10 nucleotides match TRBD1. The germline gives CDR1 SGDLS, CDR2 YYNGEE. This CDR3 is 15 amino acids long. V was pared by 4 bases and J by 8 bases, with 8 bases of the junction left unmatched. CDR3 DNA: TGTGCCAGCAGCTCCTCCGGGACAGGGGTGGAAAAACTGTTTTTT. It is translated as CASSSSGTGVEKLFF.

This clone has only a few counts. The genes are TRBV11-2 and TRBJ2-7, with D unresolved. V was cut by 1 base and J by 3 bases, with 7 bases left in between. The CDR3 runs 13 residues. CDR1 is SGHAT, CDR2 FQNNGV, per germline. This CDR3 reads CASSLARIYEQYF. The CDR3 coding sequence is TGTGCCAGCAGCTTAGCCAGGATCTACGAGCAGTACTTC.

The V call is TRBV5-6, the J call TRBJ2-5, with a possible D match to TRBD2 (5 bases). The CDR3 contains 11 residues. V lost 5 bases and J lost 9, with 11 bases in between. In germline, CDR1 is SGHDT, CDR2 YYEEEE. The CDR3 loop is CASSRIGAQYF. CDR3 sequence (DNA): TGTGCCAGCAGTCGGATCGGGGCCCAGTACTTC.

The CDR3 is CASSPQTGGETQYF. For the CDR3, the DNA is TGTGCCAGCTCACCACAGACCGGGGGTGAGACCCAGTACTTC. The V and J genes are TRBV18 and TRBJ2-5; TRBD2 is a possible D gene (6 bases). Per the germline V gene, CDR1 is KGHSH and CDR2 is LQKENI. Trimming pared 1 base from V and 5 bases from J, leaving 11 bases between. The CDR3 is made up of 14 amino acids.

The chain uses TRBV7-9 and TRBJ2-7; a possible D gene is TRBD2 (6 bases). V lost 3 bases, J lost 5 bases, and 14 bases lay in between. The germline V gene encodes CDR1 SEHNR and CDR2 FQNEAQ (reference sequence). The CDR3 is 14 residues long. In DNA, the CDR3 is TGTGCCAGCAGCTTCCTAAATGGCGGGGACGAGCAGTACTTC. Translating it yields CASSFLNGGDEQYF.

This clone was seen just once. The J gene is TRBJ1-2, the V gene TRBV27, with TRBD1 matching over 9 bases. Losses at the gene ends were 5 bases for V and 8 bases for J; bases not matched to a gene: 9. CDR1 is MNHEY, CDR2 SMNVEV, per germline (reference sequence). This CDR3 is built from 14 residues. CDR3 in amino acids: CASSPGQGRLGYTF. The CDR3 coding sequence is TGTGCCAGCAGTCCGGGACAGGGCCGCTTAGGCTACACCTTC.

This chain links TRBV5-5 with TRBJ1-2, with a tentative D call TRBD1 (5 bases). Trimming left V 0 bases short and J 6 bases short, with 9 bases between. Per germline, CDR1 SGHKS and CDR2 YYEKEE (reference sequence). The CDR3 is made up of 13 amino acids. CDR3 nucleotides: TGTGCCAGCAGCTTGGAGGGGACGGATGGCTACACCTTC. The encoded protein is CASSLEGTDGYTF. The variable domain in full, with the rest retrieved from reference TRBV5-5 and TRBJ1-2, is DAGVTQSPTHLIKTRGQQVTLRCSPISGHKSVSWYQQVLGQGPQFIFQYYEKEERGRGNFPDRFSARQFPNYSSELNVNALLLGDSALYLCASSLEGTDGYTFGSGTRLTVV.

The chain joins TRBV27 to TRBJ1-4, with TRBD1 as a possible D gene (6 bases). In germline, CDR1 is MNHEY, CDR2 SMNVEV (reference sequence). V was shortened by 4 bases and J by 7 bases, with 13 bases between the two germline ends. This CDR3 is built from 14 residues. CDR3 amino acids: CASSWTVQSEKLFF. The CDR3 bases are TGTGCCAGCAGTTGGACAGTTCAGAGTGAAAAACTGTTTTTT.

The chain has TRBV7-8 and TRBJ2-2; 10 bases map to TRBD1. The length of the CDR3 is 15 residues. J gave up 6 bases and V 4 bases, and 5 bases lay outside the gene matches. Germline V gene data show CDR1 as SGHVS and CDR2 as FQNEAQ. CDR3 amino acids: CASSSGQGRSGELFF. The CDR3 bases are TGTGCCAGCAGCTCGGGACAGGGGCGTTCCGGGGAGCTGTTTTTT.

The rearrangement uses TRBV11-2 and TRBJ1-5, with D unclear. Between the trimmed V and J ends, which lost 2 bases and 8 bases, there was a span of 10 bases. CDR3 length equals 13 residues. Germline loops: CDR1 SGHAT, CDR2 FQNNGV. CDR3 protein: CASSLSVMEPQHF. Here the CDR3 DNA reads TGTGCCAGCAGCTTATCAGTCATGGAGCCCCAGCATTTT.

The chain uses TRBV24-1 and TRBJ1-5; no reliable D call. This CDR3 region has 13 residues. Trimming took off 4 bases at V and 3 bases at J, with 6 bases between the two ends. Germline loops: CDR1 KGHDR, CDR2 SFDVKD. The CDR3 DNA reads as TGTGCCACCAGTGACAGACCCAATCAGCCCCAGCATTTT. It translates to CATSDRPNQPQHF.

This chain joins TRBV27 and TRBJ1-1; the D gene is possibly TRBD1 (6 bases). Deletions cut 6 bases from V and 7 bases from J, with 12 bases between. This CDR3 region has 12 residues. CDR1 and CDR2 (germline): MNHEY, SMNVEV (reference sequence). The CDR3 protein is CASSNRGVEAFF. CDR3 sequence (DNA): TGTGCCAGCAGCAATAGGGGGGTTGAAGCTTTCTTT.

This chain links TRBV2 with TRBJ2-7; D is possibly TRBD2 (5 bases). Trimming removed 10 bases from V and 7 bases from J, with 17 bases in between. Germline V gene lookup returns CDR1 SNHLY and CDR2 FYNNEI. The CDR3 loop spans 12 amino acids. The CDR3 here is CATTLAPGEQYF. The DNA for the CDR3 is TGTGCCACCACCCTTGCCCCGGGGGAGCAGTACTTC.

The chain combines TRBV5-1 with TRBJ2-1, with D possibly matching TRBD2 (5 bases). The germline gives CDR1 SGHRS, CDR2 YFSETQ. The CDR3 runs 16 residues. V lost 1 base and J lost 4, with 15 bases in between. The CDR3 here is CASSLRGQSFYNEQFF. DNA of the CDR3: TGCGCCAGCAGCTTGAGAGGGCAGAGTTTTTACAATGAGCAGTTCTTC.

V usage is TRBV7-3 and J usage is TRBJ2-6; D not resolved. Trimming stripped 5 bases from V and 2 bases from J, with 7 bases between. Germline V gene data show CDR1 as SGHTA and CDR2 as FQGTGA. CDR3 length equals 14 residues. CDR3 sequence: CASSPTPGANVLTF. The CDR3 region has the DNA TGTGCCAGCAGCCCCACCCCTGGGGCCAACGTCCTGACTTTC.

The CDR3: CASSLGQGSTPLHF. The CDR3 DNA sequence: TGTGCCAGCAGCCTGGGACAGGGGAGCACTCCCCTCCACTTT. This sequence joins TRBV27 and TRBJ1-6, with 10 bases fitting TRBD1. CDR1 MNHEY and CDR2 SMNVEV come from the germline V gene (reference sequence). J gave up 13 bases and V 6 bases, and 9 bases lay outside the gene matches. The CDR3 extends over 14 amino acids.

CDR3 nucleotide sequence: TGTGCCAGCAGTTTAAGCCTCCCTCCCTTGACGGGAAACTATGGCTACACCTTC. It translates to CASSLSLPPLTGNYGYTF. The chain recombines TRBV28 with TRBJ1-2; D remains unclear. The germline gives CDR1 MDHEN, CDR2 SYDVKM. The ends were cut back, 2 bases at V and 2 bases at J, with 21 bases in the middle. The CDR3 has 18 amino acids.

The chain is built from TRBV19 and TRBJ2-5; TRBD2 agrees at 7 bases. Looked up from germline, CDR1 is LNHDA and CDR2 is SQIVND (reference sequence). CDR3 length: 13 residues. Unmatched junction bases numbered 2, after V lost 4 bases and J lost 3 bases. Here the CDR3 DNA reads TGTGCCAGTAGTAAGGGGACTAAAGAGACCCAGTACTTC. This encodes CASSKGTKETQYF.

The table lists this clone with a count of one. Here the CDR3 reads CASSASGGTQGNTEAFF. The CDR3 nucleotides are TGTGCCAGCAGCGCCTCAGGGGGTACTCAAGGGAACACTGAAGCTTTCTTT. The chain carries TRBV7-8 and TRBJ1-1; 7 bases are shared with TRBD1. The CDR3 length is 17 residues. The V gene's germline CDR1 is SGHVS and CDR2 FQNEAQ. V lost 5 bases and J lost 1; bases outside the gene matches: 13.

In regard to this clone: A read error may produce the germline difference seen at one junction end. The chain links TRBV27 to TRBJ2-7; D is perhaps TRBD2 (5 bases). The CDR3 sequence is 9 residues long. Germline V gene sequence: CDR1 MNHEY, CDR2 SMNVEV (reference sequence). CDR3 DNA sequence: TGTGCCAAGCGGCCGAAAAATACATTC. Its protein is CAKRPKNTF.

The CDR3 nucleotides read TGTGCCAGCAGTGAAGGGACAGGGGCCCTCTCGGAACCCCTCCACTTT. The encoded protein is CASSEGTGALSEPLHF. The chain employs TRBV2 and TRBJ1-6, with 9 bases fitting TRBD1. Trimming at V came to 1 base and at J to 12 bases, leaving 10 bases not matched to a gene. Looked up from germline, CDR1 is SNHLY and CDR2 is FYNNEI. The CDR3 has 16 amino acids.

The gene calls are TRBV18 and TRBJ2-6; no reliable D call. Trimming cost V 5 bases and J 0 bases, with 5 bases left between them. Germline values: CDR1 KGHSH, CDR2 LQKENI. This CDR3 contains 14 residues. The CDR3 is CASSDPSGANVLTF. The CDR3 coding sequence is TGTGCCAGCTCAGACCCCTCTGGGGCCAACGTCCTGACTTTC.

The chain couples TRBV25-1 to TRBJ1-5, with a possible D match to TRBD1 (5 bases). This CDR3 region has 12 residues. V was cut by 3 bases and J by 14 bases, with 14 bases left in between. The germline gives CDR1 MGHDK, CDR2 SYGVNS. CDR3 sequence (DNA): TGTGCCAGCAGTGATCACCGGGGCCCGGAGCATTTT. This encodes CASSDHRGPEHF.

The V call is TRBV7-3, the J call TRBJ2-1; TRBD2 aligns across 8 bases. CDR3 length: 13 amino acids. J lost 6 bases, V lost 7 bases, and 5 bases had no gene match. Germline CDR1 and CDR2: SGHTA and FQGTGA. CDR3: CASTGGGSNEQFF. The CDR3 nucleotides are TGTGCCAGCACAGGCGGGGGGAGCAATGAGCAGTTCTTC.

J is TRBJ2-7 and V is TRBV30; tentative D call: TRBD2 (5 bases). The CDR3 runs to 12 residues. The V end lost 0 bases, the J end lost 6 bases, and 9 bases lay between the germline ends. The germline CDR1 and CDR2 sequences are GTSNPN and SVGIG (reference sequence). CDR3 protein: CAWSVRVGEQYF. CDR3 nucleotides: TGTGCCTGGAGTGTGAGGGTTGGCGAGCAGTACTTC.

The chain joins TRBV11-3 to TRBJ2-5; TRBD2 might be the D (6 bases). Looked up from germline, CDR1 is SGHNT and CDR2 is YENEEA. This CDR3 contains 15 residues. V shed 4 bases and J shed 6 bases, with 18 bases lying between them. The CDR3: CASSSPLRENKTQYF. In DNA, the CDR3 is TGTGCCAGCAGCTCCCCCCTGCGGGAAAATAAGACCCAGTACTTC.

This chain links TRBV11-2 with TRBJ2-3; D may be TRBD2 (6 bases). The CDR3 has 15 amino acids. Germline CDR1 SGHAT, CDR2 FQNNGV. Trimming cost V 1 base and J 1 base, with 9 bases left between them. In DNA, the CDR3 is TGTGCCAGCAGCTTAGGGTCTAGCGGCACAGATACGCAGTATTTT. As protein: CASSLGSSGTDTQYF.

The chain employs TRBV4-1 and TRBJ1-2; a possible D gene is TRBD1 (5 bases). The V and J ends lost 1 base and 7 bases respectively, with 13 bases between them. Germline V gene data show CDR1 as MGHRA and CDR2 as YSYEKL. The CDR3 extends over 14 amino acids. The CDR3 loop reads CASSQVSGGGGYTF. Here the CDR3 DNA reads TGCGCCAGCAGCCAAGTCTCGGGGGGTGGTGGCTACACCTTC.

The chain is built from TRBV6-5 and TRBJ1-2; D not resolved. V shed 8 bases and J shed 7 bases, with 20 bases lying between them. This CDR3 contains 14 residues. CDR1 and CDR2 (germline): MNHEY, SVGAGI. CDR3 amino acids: CASLRSRKEGGYTF. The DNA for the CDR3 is TGTGCCAGCCTCCGCAGTAGGAAGGAGGGTGGCTACACCTTC.

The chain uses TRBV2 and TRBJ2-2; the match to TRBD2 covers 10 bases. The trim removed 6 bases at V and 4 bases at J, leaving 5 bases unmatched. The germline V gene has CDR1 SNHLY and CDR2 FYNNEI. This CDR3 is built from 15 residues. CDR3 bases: TGTGCCAGCAGGAGTAGCGGGGGGAGCACCGGGGAGCTGTTTTTT. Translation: CASRSSGGSTGELFF.

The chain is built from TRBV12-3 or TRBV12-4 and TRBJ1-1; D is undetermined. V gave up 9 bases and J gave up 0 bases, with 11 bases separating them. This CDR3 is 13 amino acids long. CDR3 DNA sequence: TGTGCCAGTCTGAGGACGATGAACACTGAAGCTTTCTTT. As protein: CASLRTMNTEAFF.

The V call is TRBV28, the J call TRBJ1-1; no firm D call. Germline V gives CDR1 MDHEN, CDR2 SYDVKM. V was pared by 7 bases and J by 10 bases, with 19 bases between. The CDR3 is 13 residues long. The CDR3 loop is CASTSPGKVGAFF. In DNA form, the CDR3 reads TGTGCCAGCACCTCGCCCGGGAAAGTCGGAGCTTTCTTT.